Following are 7 T cell receptor beta chains from one sample sequenced in a study of blood T cell repertoires in COVID-19. The repertoire was sequenced with immunoSEQ multiplex PCR; TCRdb's copy has only in-frame clones and lacks some. The table has about 110,000 clones, approximately 84% seen once. Sequenced material: peripheral blood. The receptors derive from a man aged 35 to 55 with acute or convalescent COVID-19.

This chain connects TRBV29-1 to TRBJ2-7; 9 positions agree with TRBD1. The CDR3 runs 12 residues. Germline CDR1 is SQVTM and CDR2 is ANQGSEA. V lost 1 base and J lost 5; bases outside the gene matches: 0. CDR3 amino acids: CSVEGQGDEQYF. CDR3 nucleotides: TGCAGCGTTGAAGGACAGGGGGACGAGCAGTACTTC.

This chain links TRBV19 with TRBJ1-1; D call uncertain. The V end was cut by 4 bases, the J end by 1 base, with 22 bases between. The CDR3 length is 18 residues. Germline V gene data show CDR1 as LNHDA and CDR2 as SQIVND (reference sequence). The CDR3 DNA sequence: TGTGCCAGTAGTAACAGCCGATCCTCCGGAGGTTCGAACACTGAAGCTTTCTTT. Protein product: CASSNSRSSGGSNTEAFF.

This clone has a single count. The genes are TRBV30 and TRBJ2-3; the D gene is possibly TRBD1 (6 bases). This CDR3 region has 16 residues. The germline gives CDR1 GTSNPN, CDR2 SVGIG (reference sequence). Trimming left V 0 bases short and J 5 bases short, with 18 bases between. The CDR3 loop is CAWSVRTDSWVDTQYF. In DNA, the CDR3 is TGTGCCTGGAGTGTACGGACAGATTCATGGGTAGATACGCAGTATTTT.

V usage is TRBV27 and J usage is TRBJ1-2, with 10 bases matching TRBD1. Trimming at V came to 6 bases and at J to 14 bases, leaving 12 bases not matched to a gene. There are 13 residues in the CDR3. Germline CDR1 MNHEY, CDR2 SMNVEV (reference sequence). The CDR3 spells CASSLPLGQGGTF. The DNA for the CDR3 is TGTGCCAGCAGCCTCCCCCTTGGACAGGGGGGTACCTTC.

The J gene is TRBJ2-3, the V gene TRBV5-1; weak D call: TRBD1 (6 bases). From germline, CDR1 is SGHRS and CDR2 YFSETQ. The germline V and J ends were trimmed by 4 bases and 2 bases, with 11 bases remaining between them. The CDR3 has 14 residues. The CDR3 loop is CASSETGVTDTQYF. For the CDR3, the DNA is TGCGCCAGCAGCGAGACAGGAGTCACAGATACGCAGTATTTT.

The chain is built from TRBV21-1 and TRBJ2-7; no DNA check was done on the table's D call, TRBD2. TRBV21-1 is reported as a pseudogene. CDR3 size: 13 residues. CDR3 nucleotide sequence: TGTGCCAGCAGCAAAAAGGGTCGGGGAGAGCAGTACTTC. Translation: CASSKKGRGEQYF.

The rearrangement joins TRBV4-1 to TRBJ2-3; 7 bases map to TRBD1. The germline gives CDR1 MGHRA, CDR2 YSYEKL. This CDR3 comprises 17 residues. V dropped 2 bases and J dropped 6; count of bases not matched to a gene: 14. This chain's CDR3 is CASSQPFPTGMRDTQYF. CDR3 sequence (DNA): TGCGCCAGCAGCCAACCGTTTCCGACAGGGATGCGTGATACGCAGTATTTT.